This T cell receptor beta chain was observed in a study of shared clonotypes between healthy human individuals. With 5 bases clipped from V and 2 bases from J, the junction kept 15 bases outside the gene matches. CDR3 length equals 19 residues. Germline V CDR1 and CDR2: SEHNR, FQNEAQ (reference sequence). Replicate PCRs were loaded with roughly 0.3 ug DNA from unsorted PBMC, 30,000 or so T cell genomes. Assay: immunoSEQ multiplex PCR; the TCRdb copy retains only in-frame clones and omits some. Of hundreds of thousands of clones in the sample, roughly four fifths were seen once. V usage is TRBV7-9 and J usage is TRBJ2-3; 11 bases map to TRBD2. Source material: PBMCs. The TCR originated in a woman in her thirties or forties in good health. Some clones in this sample may be carry-over from other donors' samples. The CDR3 protein is CASSNRGIRLAGTTDTQYF. In DNA, the CDR3 is TGTGCCAGCAGCAACAGAGGCATTCGACTAGCGGGGACCACAGATACGCAGTATTTT.